A selection of T cell receptor beta chains follows, all from one sample in a study of blood T cell repertoires in COVID-19. Libraries were prepared by immunoSEQ multiplex PCR; TCRdb keeps only in-frame clonotypes and omits some of them. Among some 40,000 clones listed, around nine tenths were seen once. The sequencing sample was made of peripheral blood. These receptors originate from a human donor in a cohort sampled during active COVID-19. The CDR3 runs from the conserved cysteine through the conserved F or W. D genes are given only for firm matches. Some rows have no size entry. The others give once, few or many, or a class for an expanded clone.

d_call	clone_size	j_call	v_call	cdr3_aa	cdr3_nt
.	.	TRBJ2-7	TRBV19	CASSSTGPYFRGEQYF	TGTGCCAGTAGTTCTACAGGGCCCTATTTTAGAGGCGAGCAGTACTTC
.	.	TRBJ2-7	TRBV5-1	CASSLDWQDYEQYF	TGCGCCAGCAGCTTGGATTGGCAGGACTACGAGCAGTACTTC
.	.	TRBJ1-2	TRBV4-1	CASSQDQYNYGYTF	TGCGCCAGCAGCCAAGATCAGTACAACTATGGCTACACCTTC
.	few	TRBJ2-1	TRBV27	CASSFRSGMDEQFF	TGTGCCAGCAGTTTCCGTTCTGGCATGGATGAGCAGTTCTTC
.	.	TRBJ2-3	TRBV5-5	CASSLAGAPNTQYF	TGTGCCAGCAGCCTCGCGGGGGCCCCAAATACGCAGTATTTT
.	.	TRBJ1-1	TRBV6-5	CASRWGEKGTEAFF	TGTGCCAGCAGGTGGGGGGAGAAGGGGACTGAAGCTTTCTTT
.	few	TRBJ2-5	TRBV13	CASSPWGTQEETQYF	TGTGCCAGCAGCCCGTGGGGGACACAGGAAGAGACCCAGTACTTC
TRBD2	.	TRBJ2-7	TRBV6-2/TRBV6-3	CASSYGLAIYEQYF	TGTGCCAGCAGTTACGGACTAGCGATCTACGAGCAGTACTTC
.	.	TRBJ1-6	TRBV19	CASSSQGGNSPLHF	TGTGCCAGTAGTTCCCAGGGTGGTAATTCACCCCTCCACTTT
.	.	TRBJ1-1	TRBV5-1	CASSFEGTKAFF	TGCGCCAGCAGCTTCGAAGGGACAAAAGCTTTCTTT
TRBD2	.	TRBJ2-1	TRBV6-1	CASSEVVSGGPDNEQFF	TGTGCCAGCAGTGAAGTTGTTAGCGGGGGGCCCGACAATGAGCAGTTCTTC
TRBD2	.	TRBJ2-3	TRBV18	CASSPPSSGGAGTDTQYF	TGTGCCAGCTCACCACCGTCTAGCGGGGGGGCGGGCACAGATACGCAGTATTTT
.	few	TRBJ2-1	TRBV5-1	CASSLQSSYNEQFF	TGCGCCAGCAGCTTACAGAGCTCCTACAATGAGCAGTTCTTC
.	few	TRBJ1-6	TRBV5-5	CASSSLTRSPLHF	TGTGCCAGCAGCTCACTGACAAGATCACCCCTCCACTTT
.	.	TRBJ2-5	TRBV13	CASSLGWGTKTQYF	TGTGCCAGCAGCTTGGGCTGGGGGACAAAGACCCAGTACTTC
.	.	TRBJ1-4	TRBV3-1/TRBV3-2	CASSQATVATNEKLFF	TGTGCCAGCAGCCAAGCGACAGTTGCAACTAATGAAAAACTGTTTTTT